This TCR beta chain was documented in a study of T-cell memory formation after mild COVID-19 (dated by TCRdb to the early 2020s). Notes on the research overall: TCR sequence clusters from the two donors were found to be largely donor specific. Longitudinal TCRalpha and TCRbeta repertoire sequencing tracked T-cell clones expanding and contracting after mild COVID-19 in two donors. The cohort comprised two young, previously healthy adult volunteers, one female and one male.

This clonotype appeared a few times. The target of this receptor is not known. The sample holds no much larger clone one base away, and base qualities are not on file. The CDR3 has 15 amino acids, counting the end cysteine and phenylalanine. The entry retains the CDR3 DNA only, 45 bases that are in frame from base 1. In the germline V gene, CDR1 corresponds to SGHTA and CDR2 to FQGTGA. V is trimmed back by 5 bases and J by 5 bases, and the junction contains 6 bases that no gene match accounts for. This sample was sequenced with an Illumina NovaSeq 6000. Using 5'RACE with constant-segment primers, TCRalpha and TCRbeta cDNA libraries were constructed, with sample barcodes and unique molecular identifiers added in the process. Trizol reagent was used to extract RNA from every sample. Amplification of the libraries took two PCR steps, and the second step added a second sample barcode plus Illumina TruSeq adapters. The libraries were sequenced on an Illumina NovaSeq using 2 x 150 bp paired-end reads. On the study's bioinformatics: The reads were demultiplexed and collapsed into UMI-guided consensus sequences using migec v1.2.7. Using mixcr v2.1.11, UMI consensuses were aligned to TRA and TRB V and J templates and then assembled into clonotypes. A clonotype was counted as expanded or contracted only when both edgeR and NoisET called the clonotype significant, with the noise models trained on biological replicates. For edgeR calls, a false discovery rate-adjusted p below 0.01 and a log2 fold-change threshold of 1 were applied. PCA with hierarchical clustering of max-normalized trajectories of the 1000 most abundant clonotypes was used as exploratory dynamics analysis. Each responding clone was given a CD4 or CD8 phenotype based on the CD4+ and CD8+ repertoires, which had been sequenced separately. The raw public data were reprocessed by TCRdb itself: fastp quality trimming at Q25, MiXCR clonotype calling, in-frame beta chains only. Each entry is one CDR3 protein sequence, shown with its most common DNA and genes. TCRdb's processing, not the authors' own work, is the source of the V and J calls. The table for this sample lists some 600,000 distinct CDR3 sequences; 15% to 20% of them were counted only once. The ten largest account for just over 8% of the sample.

PBMCs were isolated by Ficoll-Paque density gradient centrifugation. What the work shows at the level of the full study, not this receptor alone: The detection of some responding clones in pre-infection memory suggests that pre-existing cross-reactive memory T cells joined the SARS-CoV-2 response. Contracting CD4+ clones were found mainly in CM and EM memory subsets, while CD8+ clones were enriched in EMRA. The study included only a couple of mild cases, and larger cohorts that include severe cases with pre-infection samples were judged to be necessary. Clones that contracted from day 15 to 85 showed balanced CD4/CD8 phenotypes, whereas a second wave of clones that expanded from day 15 to 37 leaned towards CD4+. SARS-CoV-2 specificity was not confirmed for the second-wave clones peaking on day 37.

The receptor comes from an adult woman who had mild COVID-19 (a few samples of this study predate the infection). The sample titles of this study are shuffled in the database, so cell type and time point are left out; the donor was told from shared clones. The sequence is built from TRBV7-3 and TRBJ2-1, with 10 bases matching TRBD2. The sequencing input was PBMCs or a T cell subset sorted from them (not recorded which). The CDR3 corresponds to CASSLTSGVNNEQFF. The sequenced DNA: TGTGCCAGCAGCCTCACTAGCGGGGTTAACAATGAGCAGTTCTTC.